This TCR beta chain is drawn from a study of human T cells and chemical hapten exposure. Findings and limits, study-wide: Because they had alopecia, donors may respond immunologically unlike healthy people.

In regard to this clonotype: Its antigen is as yet unknown.

Time point here: pre-sensitization, week 0. Treatment given: therapeutic diphenylcyclopropenone sensitization with weekly scalp DPC. The CDR3 runs to 15 residues. V lost 3 bases to trimming and J lost 0 bases, with 12 bases between them. TCRdb itself ran the RACE reads through MiXCR, one entry per CDR3 protein. The sample carries more than 100,000 distinct CDR3 sequences, roughly 13% recorded once. The source material was whole blood, sampled in connection with sensitization to the hapten diphenylcyclopropenone (DPC). The TCR sequence derives from a woman under 30 with alopecia areata. Some clones in this sample may be carry-over from other donors' samples. This chain uses TRBV12-3 or TRBV12-4 with TRBJ2-7, with D perhaps TRBD2 (5 bases). The CDR3 DNA is TGTGCCAGCAGTTTGGATCCGGGGTTCTCCTACGAGCAGTACTTC. It specifies CASSLDPGFSYEQYF.